The 10 T cell receptor beta chains below come from one sample, sequenced in a study of radiation and T cells in renal cell carcinoma. Specified time point: blood 2 weeks post-SBRT. Specified treatment: 15 Gy SBRT to primary tumor, nephrectomy 4 weeks later. The repertoire was sequenced with immunoSEQ multiplex PCR; TCRdb's copy has only in-frame clones and lacks some. This table has fewer than 30,000 clones, over 70% appearing once. The material sequenced was blood, taken from a patient whose treatment included radiotherapy and nephrectomy. The receptors derive from a man in his 60s with renal cell carcinoma.

The rearrangement joins TRBV7-9 to TRBJ2-7; D possibly uses TRBD1 or TRBD2 (6 bases each). Germline CDR1 SEHNR, CDR2 FQNEAQ (reference sequence). The CDR3 has 15 amino acids. Between the trimmed V and J ends, which lost 5 bases and 3 bases, there was a span of 17 bases. CDR3 nucleotides: TGTGCCAGCAGCACGATAGGGGGGACCTACTACGAGCAGTACTTC. It is translated as CASSTIGGTYYEQYF.

This clone is termed medium-sized. The chain joins TRBV7-3 to TRBJ1-1; D is undetermined. Trimming took off 3 bases at V and 1 base at J, with 6 bases between the two ends. Looked up from germline, CDR1 is SGHTA and CDR2 is FQGTGA. This CDR3 is built from 13 residues. CDR3 sequence (DNA): TGTGCCAGCAGCTTGGGCGAGAACACTGAAGCTTTCTTT. Protein: CASSLGENTEAFF.

This rearrangement joins TRBV4-1 to TRBJ2-7; TRBD2 agrees at 8 bases. Looked up from germline, CDR1 is MGHRA and CDR2 is YSYEKL. The ends lost 4 bases at V and 0 bases at J; junction bases unmatched: 11. The CDR3 spans 17 residues. The CDR3 DNA sequence: TGCGCCAGCAGCCCTTCTCGCGGAAGCGGGAGCTCCTACGAGCAGTACTTC. Protein sequence: CASSPSRGSGSSYEQYF.

This sequence joins TRBV7-9 and TRBJ2-7; perhaps TRBD1 as D (6 bases). Germline assignment: CDR1 SEHNR and CDR2 FQNEAQ (reference sequence). The CDR3 extends over 14 amino acids. Trimming removed 2 bases from V and 2 bases from J, with 10 bases in between. The CDR3 region has the DNA TGTGCCAGCAGCTTATGGGGGCTCCCCTACGAGCAGTACTTC. It specifies CASSLWGLPYEQYF.

V is TRBV2 and J is TRBJ1-3; the D is unclear. Deletions cut 6 bases from V and 8 bases from J, with 8 bases between. Germline values: CDR1 SNHLY, CDR2 FYNNEI. The CDR3 contains 11 residues. This chain's CDR3 is CASSIDYTIYF. CDR3 DNA sequence: TGTGCCAGCAGCATAGATTACACCATATATTTT.

This chain uses TRBV2 with TRBJ1-5; D is undetermined. The CDR3 covers 13 residues. CDR1 is SNHLY, CDR2 FYNNEI, per germline. V was trimmed by 6 bases and J by 3 bases, leaving 9 bases between them. Here the CDR3 reads CASRWQVNQPQHF. CDR3 nucleotide sequence: TGTGCCAGCAGGTGGCAGGTCAATCAGCCCCAGCATTTT. The complete variable domain, with remaining parts taken from reference TRBV2 and TRBJ1-5, reads EPEVTQTPSHQVTQMGQEVILRCVPISNHLYFYWYRQILGQKVEFLVSFYNNEISEKSEIFDDQFSVERPDGSNFTLKIRSTKLEDSAMYFCASRWQVNQPQHFGDGTRLSIL.

This rearrangement joins TRBV18 to TRBJ2-7; 9 positions agree with TRBD1. CDR1 and CDR2 from the germline V gene are KGHSH and LQKENI. Trimming at V came to 8 bases and at J to 5 bases, leaving 7 bases not matched to a gene. CDR3 length: 13 residues. The CDR3 sequence is CASGRTGVDEQYF. CDR3 in DNA: TGTGCCAGCGGTCGGACAGGGGTGGACGAGCAGTACTTC. Together with reference TRBV18 and TRBJ2-7, the CDR3 gives the full variable domain: NAGVMQNPRHLVRRRGQEARLRCSPMKGHSHVYWYRQLPEEGLKFMVYLQKENIIDESGMPKERFSAEFPKEGPSILRIQQVVRGDSAAYFCASGRTGVDEQYFGPGTRLTVT.

This sequence joins TRBV28 and TRBJ2-1; the D is unclear. The CDR3 covers 15 residues. V dropped 7 bases and J dropped 5 bases, with 18 bases sitting between them. CDR1 and CDR2 from the germline V gene are MDHEN and SYDVKM. DNA for the CDR3: TGTGCCAGCACCCCCGTTGGAACGGCCAACAATGAGCAGTTCTTC. Protein sequence: CASTPVGTANNEQFF.

The chain recombines TRBV25-1 with TRBJ2-7, with a tentative D call TRBD2 (6 bases). The CDR3 has 16 amino acids. CDR1 MGHDK and CDR2 SYGVNS come from the germline V gene. Trimming left V 5 bases short and J 8 bases short, with 25 bases between. The CDR3 loop is CASSPTSSDTSGKQYF. The DNA for the CDR3 is TGTGCCAGCAGTCCCACTTCTAGCGACACCTCAGGAAAGCAGTACTTC.

For the CDR3, the DNA is TGTGCCAGCAGCTTAGCATATGGGCACACCTACGAGCAGTACTTC. Translating it yields CASSLAYGHTYEQYF. The chain uses TRBV7-8 and TRBJ2-7; no firm D call. V lost 0 bases and J lost 2, with 11 bases in between. The germline V gene encodes CDR1 SGHVS and CDR2 FQNEAQ. This CDR3 is 15 amino acids long.